The 2 T cell receptor beta chains listed next were all sequenced from one sample in a study of T-cell memory formation after mild COVID-19. TCRdb re-analysed the 5' RACE reads in MiXCR, keeping a single row per CDR3 protein. The sample consists of about 430,000 distinct CDR3 sequences, roughly 26% of them appearing once. Sequenced material: PBMCs or a T cell subset sorted from them (not recorded which). The receptors here all came from an adult woman who had mild COVID-19 (a few samples of this study predate the infection). Cell type and time point are not known.

This clonotype was detected only a few times. The chain couples TRBV20-1 to TRBJ2-7; D may correspond to TRBD1 or TRBD2 (6 bases each). The V and J ends lost 0 bases and 5 bases respectively, with 14 bases between them. Germline V CDR1 and CDR2: DFQATT, SNEGSKA (reference sequence). The CDR3 length is 14 residues. CDR3 sequence: CSARDLGGRDEQYF. CDR3 coding DNA: TGCAGTGCTAGAGATCTGGGGGGCAGGGACGAGCAGTACTTC.

This clonotype was seen only a few times. This rearrangement joins TRBV5-1 to TRBJ2-3; possibly TRBD1 for D (6 bases). CDR3 length: 15 amino acids. CDR1 is SGHRS, CDR2 YFSETQ, per germline. Trimming cost V 4 bases and J 0 bases, with 12 bases left between them. DNA for the CDR3: TGCGCCAGCAGCCCCAGGGGATTTAGCACAGATACGCAGTATTTT. Translation: CASSPRGFSTDTQYF.